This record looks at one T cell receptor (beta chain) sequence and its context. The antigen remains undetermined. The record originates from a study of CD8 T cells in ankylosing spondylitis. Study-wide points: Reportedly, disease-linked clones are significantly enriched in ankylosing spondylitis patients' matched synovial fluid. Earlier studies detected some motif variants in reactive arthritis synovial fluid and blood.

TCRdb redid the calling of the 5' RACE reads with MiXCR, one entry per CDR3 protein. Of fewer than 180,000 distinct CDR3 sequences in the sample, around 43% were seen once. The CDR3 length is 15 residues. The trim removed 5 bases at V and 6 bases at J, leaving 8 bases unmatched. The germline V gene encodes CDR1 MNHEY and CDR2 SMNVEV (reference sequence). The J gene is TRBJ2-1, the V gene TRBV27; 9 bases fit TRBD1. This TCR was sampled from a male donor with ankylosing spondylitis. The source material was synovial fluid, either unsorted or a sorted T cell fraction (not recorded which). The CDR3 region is CASSPGTGSTNEQFF. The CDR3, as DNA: TGTGCCAGCAGTCCCGGGACAGGGTCCACCAATGAGCAGTTCTTC.